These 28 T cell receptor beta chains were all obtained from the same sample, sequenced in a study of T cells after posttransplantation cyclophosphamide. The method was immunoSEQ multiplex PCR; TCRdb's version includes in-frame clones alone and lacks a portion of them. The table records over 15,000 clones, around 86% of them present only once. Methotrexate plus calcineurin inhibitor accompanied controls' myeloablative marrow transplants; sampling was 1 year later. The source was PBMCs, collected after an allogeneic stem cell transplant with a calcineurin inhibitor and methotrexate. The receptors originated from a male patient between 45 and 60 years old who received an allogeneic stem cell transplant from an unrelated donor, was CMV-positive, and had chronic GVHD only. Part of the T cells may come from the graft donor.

CDR3 DNA: TGTGCCAGCAGCTCGGGACTTTCCTACGAGCAGTACTTC. Its translation is CASSSGLSYEQYF. The chain is built from TRBV4-2 and TRBJ2-7; weak D call: TRBD2 (6 bases). Deletions cut 5 bases from V and 1 base from J, with 9 bases between. Germline V gene sequence: CDR1 LGHNA, CDR2 YNFKEQ. This CDR3 comprises 13 residues.

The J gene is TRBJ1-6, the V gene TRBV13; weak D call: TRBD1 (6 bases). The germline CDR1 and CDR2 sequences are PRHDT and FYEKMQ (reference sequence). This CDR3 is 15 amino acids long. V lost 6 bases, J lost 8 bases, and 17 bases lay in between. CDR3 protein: CASSEGGGTYSPLHF. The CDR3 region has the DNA TGTGCCAGCAGTGAAGGGGGGGGGACGTATTCACCCCTCCACTTT.

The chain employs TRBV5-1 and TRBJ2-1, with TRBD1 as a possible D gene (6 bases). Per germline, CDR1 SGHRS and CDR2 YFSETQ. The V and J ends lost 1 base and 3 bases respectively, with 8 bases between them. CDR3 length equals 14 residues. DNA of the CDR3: TGCGCCAGCAGCTTGTTGGACAGCTACAATGAGCAGTTCTTC. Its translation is CASSLLDSYNEQFF.

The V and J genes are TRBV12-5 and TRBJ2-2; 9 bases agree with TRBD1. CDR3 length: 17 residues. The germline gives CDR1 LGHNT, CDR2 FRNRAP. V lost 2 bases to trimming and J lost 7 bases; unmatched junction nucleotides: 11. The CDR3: CASGLWDREAEGGELFF. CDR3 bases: TGTGCTAGTGGTTTGTGGGACAGGGAGGCGGAGGGCGGGGAGCTGTTTTTT.

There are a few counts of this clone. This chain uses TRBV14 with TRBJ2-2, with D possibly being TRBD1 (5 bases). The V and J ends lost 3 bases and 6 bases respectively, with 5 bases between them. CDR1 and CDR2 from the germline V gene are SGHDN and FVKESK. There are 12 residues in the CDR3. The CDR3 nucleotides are TGTGCCAGCAGCCAGGGGCCCGGGGAGCTGTTTTTT. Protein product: CASSQGPGELFF. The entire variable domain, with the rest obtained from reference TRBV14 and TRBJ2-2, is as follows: EAGVTQFPSHSVIEKGQTVTLRCDPISGHDNLYWYRRVMGKEIKFLLHFVKESKQDESGMPNNRFLAERTGGTYSTLKVQPAELEDSGVYFCASSQGPGELFFGEGSRLTVL.

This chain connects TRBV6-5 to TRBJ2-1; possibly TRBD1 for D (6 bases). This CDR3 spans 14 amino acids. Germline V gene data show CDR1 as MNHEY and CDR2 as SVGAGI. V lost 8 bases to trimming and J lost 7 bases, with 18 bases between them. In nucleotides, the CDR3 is TGTGCCAGCGGAACAGGGAGCTCGGGGAATGAGCAGTTCTTC. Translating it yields CASGTGSSGNEQFF.

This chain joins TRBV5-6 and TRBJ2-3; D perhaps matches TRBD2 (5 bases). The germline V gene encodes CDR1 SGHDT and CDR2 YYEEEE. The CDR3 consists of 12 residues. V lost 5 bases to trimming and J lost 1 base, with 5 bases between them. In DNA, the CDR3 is TGTGCCAGCAGGGGAGGCACAGATACGCAGTATTTT. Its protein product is CASRGGTDTQYF. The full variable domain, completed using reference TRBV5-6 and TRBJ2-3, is DAGVTQSPTHLIKTRGQQVTLRCSPKSGHDTVSWYQQALGQGPQFIFQYYEEEERQRGNFPDRFSGHQFPNYSSELNVNALLLGDSALYLCASRGGTDTQYFGPGTRLTVL.

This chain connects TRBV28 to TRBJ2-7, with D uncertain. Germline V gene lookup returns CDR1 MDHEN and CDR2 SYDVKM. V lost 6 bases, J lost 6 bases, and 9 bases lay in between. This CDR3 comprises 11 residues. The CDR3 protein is CASSNFAEQYF. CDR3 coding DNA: TGTGCCAGCAGCAACTTCGCCGAGCAGTACTTC.

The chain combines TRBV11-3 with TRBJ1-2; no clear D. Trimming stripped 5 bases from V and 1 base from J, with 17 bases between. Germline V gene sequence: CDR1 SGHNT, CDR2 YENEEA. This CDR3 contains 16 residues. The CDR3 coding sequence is TGTGCCAGCAGCAAAGGAGGGCAGAACTTTAACTATGGCTACACCTTC. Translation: CASSKGGQNFNYGYTF.

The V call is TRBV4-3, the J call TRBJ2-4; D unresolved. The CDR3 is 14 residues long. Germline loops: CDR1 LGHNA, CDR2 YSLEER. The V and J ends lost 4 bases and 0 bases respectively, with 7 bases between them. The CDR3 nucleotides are TGCGCCAGCAGCCCAACTCTAGCCAAAAACATTCAGTACTTC. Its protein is CASSPTLAKNIQYF.

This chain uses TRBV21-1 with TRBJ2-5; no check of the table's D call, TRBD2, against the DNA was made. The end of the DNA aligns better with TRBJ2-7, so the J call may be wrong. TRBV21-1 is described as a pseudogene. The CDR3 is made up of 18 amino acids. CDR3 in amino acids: CASTLGYWGDPDAYEQYF. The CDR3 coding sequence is TGTGCCAGCACCTTAGGGTATTGGGGGGACCCCGATGCCTACGAGCAGTACTTC.

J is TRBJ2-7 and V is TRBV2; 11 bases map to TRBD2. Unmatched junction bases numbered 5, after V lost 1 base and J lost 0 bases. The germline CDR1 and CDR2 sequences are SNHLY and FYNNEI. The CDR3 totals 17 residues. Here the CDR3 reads CASSEGLAGGSSYEQYF. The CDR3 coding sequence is TGTGCCAGCAGTGAAGGGCTAGCGGGGGGTAGCTCCTACGAGCAGTACTTC.

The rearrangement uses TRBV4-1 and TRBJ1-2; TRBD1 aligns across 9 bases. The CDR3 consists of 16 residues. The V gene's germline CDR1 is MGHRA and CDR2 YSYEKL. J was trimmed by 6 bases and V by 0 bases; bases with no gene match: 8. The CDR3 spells CASSQETAGQGNGYTF. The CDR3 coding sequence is TGCGCCAGCAGCCAAGAGACGGCGGGACAGGGCAATGGCTACACCTTC.

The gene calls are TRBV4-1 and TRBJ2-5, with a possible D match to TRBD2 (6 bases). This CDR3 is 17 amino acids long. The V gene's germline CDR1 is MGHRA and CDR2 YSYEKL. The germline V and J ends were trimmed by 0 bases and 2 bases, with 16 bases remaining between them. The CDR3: CASSQDSGPAGQETQYF. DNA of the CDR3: TGCGCCAGCAGCCAAGACAGCGGGCCGGCAGGGCAAGAGACCCAGTACTTC.

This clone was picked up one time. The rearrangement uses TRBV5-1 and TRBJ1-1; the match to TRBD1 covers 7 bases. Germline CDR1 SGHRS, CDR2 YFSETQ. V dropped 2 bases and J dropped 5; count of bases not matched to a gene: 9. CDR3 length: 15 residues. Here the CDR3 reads CASSFPNRGVTEAFF. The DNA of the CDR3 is TGCGCCAGCAGCTTTCCGAACAGGGGCGTAACTGAAGCTTTCTTT. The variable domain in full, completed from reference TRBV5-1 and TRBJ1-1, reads KAGVTQTPRYLIKTRGQQVTLSCSPISGHRSVSWYQQTPGQGLQFLFEYFSETQRNKGNFPGRFSGRQFSNSRSEMNVSTLELGDSALYLCASSFPNRGVTEAFFGQGTRLTVV.

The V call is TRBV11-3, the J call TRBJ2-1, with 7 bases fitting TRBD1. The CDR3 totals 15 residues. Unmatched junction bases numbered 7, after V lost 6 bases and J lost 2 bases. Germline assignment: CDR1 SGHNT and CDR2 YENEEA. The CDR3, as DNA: TGTGCCAGCAGGGCCCCCGGGACAGCCTACAATGAGCAGTTCTTC. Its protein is CASRAPGTAYNEQFF.

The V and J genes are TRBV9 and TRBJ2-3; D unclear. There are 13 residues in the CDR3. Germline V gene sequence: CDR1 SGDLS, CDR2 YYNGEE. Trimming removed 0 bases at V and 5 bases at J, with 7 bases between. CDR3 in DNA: TGTGCCAGCAGCGTAGATCCGGGAGATACGCAGTATTTT. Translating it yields CASSVDPGDTQYF.

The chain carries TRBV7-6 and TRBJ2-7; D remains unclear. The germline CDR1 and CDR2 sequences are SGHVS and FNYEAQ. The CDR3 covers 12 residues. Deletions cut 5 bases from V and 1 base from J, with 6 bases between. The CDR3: CASSLSSYEQYF. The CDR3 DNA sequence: TGTGCCAGCAGCCTGAGTTCCTACGAGCAGTACTTC.

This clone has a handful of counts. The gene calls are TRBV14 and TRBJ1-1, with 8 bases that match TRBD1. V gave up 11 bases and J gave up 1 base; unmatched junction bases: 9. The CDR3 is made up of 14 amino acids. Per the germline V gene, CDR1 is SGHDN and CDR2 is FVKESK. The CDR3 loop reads CAVLRQGRNTEAFF. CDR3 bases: TGTGCCGTACTTCGACAGGGGAGGAACACTGAAGCTTTCTTT.

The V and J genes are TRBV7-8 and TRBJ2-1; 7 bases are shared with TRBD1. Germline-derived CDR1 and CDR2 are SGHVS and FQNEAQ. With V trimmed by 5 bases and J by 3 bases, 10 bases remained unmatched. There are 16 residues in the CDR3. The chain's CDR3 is CASSLNPGTVYNEQFF. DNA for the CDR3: TGTGCCAGCAGCCTTAACCCCGGGACAGTCTACAATGAGCAGTTCTTC.

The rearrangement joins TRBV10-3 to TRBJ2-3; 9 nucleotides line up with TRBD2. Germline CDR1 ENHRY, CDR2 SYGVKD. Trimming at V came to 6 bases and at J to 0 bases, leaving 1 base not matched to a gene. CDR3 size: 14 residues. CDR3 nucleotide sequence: TGTGCCATCAGGGGGACTAGCAGCACAGATACGCAGTATTTT. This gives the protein CAIRGTSSTDTQYF.

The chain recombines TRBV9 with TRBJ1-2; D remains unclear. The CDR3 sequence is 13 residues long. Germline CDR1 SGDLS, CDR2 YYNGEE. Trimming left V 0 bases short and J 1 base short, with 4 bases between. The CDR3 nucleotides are TGTGCCAGCAGCGTAGTTAGTAACTATGGCTACACCTTC. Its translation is CASSVVSNYGYTF.

The CDR3: CASSLGQGAREQYF. The CDR3 nucleotides are TGCGCCAGCAGCCTGGGACAGGGGGCGCGGGAGCAGTACTTC. This sequence joins TRBV5-1 and TRBJ2-7; TRBD1 matches at 12 bases. This CDR3 spans 14 amino acids. Trimming at V came to 4 bases and at J to 7 bases, leaving 6 bases not matched to a gene. Per germline, CDR1 SGHRS and CDR2 YFSETQ.

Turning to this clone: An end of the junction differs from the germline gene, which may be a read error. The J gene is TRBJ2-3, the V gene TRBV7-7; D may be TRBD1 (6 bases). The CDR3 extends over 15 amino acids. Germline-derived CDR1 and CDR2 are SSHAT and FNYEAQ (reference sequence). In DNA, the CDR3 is TGTGCTAGCAGCTTAAGGGGGTCAGTCACAGATACGCAGTATTTT. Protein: CASSLRGSVTDTQYF.

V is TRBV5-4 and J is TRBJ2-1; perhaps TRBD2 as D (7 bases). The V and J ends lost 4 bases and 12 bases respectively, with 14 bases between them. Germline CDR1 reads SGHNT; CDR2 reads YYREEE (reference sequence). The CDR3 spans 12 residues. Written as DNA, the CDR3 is TGTGCCAGCAGCCCACAAGGGGGGGGGCAGTTCTTC. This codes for CASSPQGGGQFF.

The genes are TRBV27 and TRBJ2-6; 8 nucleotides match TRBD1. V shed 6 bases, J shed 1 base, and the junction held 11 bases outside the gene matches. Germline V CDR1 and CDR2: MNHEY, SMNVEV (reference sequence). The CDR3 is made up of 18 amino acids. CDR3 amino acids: CASSPWDRSISGANVLTF. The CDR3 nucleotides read TGTGCCAGCAGCCCTTGGGACAGGTCGATTTCTGGGGCCAACGTCCTGACTTTC.

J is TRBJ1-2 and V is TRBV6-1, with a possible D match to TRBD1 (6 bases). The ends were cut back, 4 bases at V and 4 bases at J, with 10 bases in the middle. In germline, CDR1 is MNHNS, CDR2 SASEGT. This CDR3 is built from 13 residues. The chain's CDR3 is CASSARTVYGYTF. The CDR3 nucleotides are TGTGCCAGCAGTGCCCGGACAGTCTATGGCTACACCTTC.

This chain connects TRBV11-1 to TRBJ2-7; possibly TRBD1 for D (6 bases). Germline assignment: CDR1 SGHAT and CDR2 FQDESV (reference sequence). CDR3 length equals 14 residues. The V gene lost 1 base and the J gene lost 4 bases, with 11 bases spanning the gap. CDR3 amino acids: CASSLGGQTYEQYF. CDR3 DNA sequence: TGTGCCAGCAGCTTAGGGGGACAAACTTACGAGCAGTACTTC.